This T cell receptor beta chain came from a study of PD-L1 blockade in urothelial cancer. About the study: Starting around 2014, patients were given atezolizumab (1,200 mg intravenously every 3 weeks). About 85% of the roughly 30 patients were males with bladder-origin urothelial cancer.

TCRdb's table, derived via immunoSEQ multiplex PCR, lists solely in-frame clones and lacks some. The top ten hold 8.8% of the sample, which has 48,000 or so clones, about four fifths seen once. The time point here: peripheral blood 6 weeks after treatment start. The CDR3 runs 13 residues. CDR1 and CDR2 (germline): SGHRS, YFSETQ. Between the trimmed V and J ends, which lost 9 bases and 5 bases, there was a span of 16 bases. The sequence derives from a man aged 70-80 years with urothelial cancer. The specimen was PBMCs, collected around atezolizumab (anti-PD-L1) treatment. V is TRBV5-1 and J is TRBJ2-3, with D unclear. The CDR3 DNA follows: TGCGCCACTTCAGCTCAGGTTGGAGATACGCAGTATTTT. Translating gives CATSAQVGDTQYF.